This T cell receptor beta chain was captured in a study of blood T cell repertoires in COVID-19. The wider study: From the United States, Italy and Spain came samples of acute and convalescent COVID-19. Sample material is recorded as cDNA or gDNA derived from T cells, B-cell-depleted T cells, or PBMCs.

CDR3 size: 14 residues. Per the germline V gene, CDR1 is MNHNY and CDR2 is SVGAGI (reference sequence). The germline V and J ends were trimmed by 0 bases and 1 base, with 6 bases remaining between them. Authors' processing steps: Reference gene primers were amplified, and this amplification served to estimate nucleated cell counts. Sequencing used immunoSEQ multiplex PCR; TCRdb keeps in-frame clones, though not all of them. V and J calls and clone size are given by that table; D and trimming were obtained from the DNA. The sample lists about 170,000 clones, less than 85% occurring once. The sequenced sample consisted of peripheral blood. This TCR derives from a woman older than 75 with acute or convalescent COVID-19. This sequence joins TRBV6-6 and TRBJ2-5; TRBD1 might be the D (5 bases). The CDR3 DNA sequence: TGTGCCAGCAGTTACTCGACAGCCCAAGAGACCCAGTACTTC. Translating gives CASSYSTAQETQYF.